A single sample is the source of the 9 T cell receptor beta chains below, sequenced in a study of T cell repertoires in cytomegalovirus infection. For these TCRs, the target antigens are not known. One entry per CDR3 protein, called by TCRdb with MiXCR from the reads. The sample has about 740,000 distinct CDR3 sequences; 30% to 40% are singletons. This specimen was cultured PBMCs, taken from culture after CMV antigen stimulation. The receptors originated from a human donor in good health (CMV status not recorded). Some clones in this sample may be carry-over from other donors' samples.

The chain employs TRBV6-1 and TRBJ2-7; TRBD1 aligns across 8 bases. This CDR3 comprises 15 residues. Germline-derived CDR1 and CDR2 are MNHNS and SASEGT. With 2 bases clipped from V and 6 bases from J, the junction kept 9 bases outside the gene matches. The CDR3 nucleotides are TGTGCCAGCAGTGAAATGACAGGGGTTGTTCCCGAGCAGTACTTC. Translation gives CASSEMTGVVPEQYF.

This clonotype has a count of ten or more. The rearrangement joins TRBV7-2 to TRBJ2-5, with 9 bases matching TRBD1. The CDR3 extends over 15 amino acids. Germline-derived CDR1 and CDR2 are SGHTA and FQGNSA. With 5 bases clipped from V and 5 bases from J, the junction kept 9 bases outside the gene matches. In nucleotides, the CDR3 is TGTGCCAGCAGCCACACGACAGGGGGGGGGGAGACCCAGTACTTC. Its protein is CASSHTTGGGETQYF. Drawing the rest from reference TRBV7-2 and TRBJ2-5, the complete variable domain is GAGVSQSPSNKVTEKGKDVELRCDPISGHTALYWYRQSLGQGLEFLIYFQGNSAPDKSGLPSDRFSAERTGGSVSTLTIQRTQQEDSAVYLCASSHTTGGGETQYFGPGTRLLVL.

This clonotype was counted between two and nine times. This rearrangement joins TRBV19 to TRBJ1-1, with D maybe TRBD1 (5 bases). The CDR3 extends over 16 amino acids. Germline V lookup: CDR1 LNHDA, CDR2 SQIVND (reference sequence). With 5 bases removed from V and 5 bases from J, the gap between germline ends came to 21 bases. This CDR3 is CASSSPGTSIGTEAFF. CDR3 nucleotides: TGTGCCAGTAGTTCACCCGGGACGTCGATTGGGACTGAAGCTTTCTTT.

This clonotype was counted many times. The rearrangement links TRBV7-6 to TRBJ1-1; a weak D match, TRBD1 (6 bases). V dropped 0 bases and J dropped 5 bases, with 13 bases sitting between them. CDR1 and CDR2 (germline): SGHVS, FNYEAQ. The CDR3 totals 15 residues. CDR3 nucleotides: TGTGCCAGCAGCTTAGCAGGGGGGATCGGGACTGAAGCTTTCTTT. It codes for CASSLAGGIGTEAFF.

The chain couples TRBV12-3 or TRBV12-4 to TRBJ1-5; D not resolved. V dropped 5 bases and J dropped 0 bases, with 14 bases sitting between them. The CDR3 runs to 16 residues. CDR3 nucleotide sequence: TGTGCCAGCAGTCATGGACCCTATAATAGCAATCAGCCCCAGCATTTT. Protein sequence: CASSHGPYNSNQPQHF.

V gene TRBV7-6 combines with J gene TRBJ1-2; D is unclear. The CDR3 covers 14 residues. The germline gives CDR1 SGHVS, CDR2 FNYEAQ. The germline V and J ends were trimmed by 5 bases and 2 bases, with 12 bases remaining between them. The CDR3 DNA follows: TGTGCCAGCAGCAACAAGCCCGTAAACTATGGCTACACCTTC. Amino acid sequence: CASSNKPVNYGYTF.

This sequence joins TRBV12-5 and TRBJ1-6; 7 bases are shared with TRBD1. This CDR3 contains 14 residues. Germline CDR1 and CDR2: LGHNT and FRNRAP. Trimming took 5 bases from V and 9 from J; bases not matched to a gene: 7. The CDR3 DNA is TGTGCTAGTGGTCCGGGACAGAATCTTTCACCCCTCCACTTT. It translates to CASGPGQNLSPLHF.

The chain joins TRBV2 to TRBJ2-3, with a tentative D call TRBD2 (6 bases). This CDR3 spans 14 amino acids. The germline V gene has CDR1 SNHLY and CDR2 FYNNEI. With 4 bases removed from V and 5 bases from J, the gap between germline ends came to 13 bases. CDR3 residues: CASSARGSEDTQYF. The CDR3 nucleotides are TGTGCCAGCAGTGCTCGGGGGTCCGAAGATACGCAGTATTTT.

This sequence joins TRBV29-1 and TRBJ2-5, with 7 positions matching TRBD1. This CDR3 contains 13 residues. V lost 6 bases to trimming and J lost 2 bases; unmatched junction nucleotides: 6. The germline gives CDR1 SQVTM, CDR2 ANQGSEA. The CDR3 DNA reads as TGCAGCGTCCTACAGGGGTGGCAAGAGACCCAGTACTTC. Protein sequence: CSVLQGWQETQYF.